Below, 16 T cell receptor beta chains from the same sample are listed, as sequenced in a study of blood T cell repertoires in COVID-19. The protocol was immunoSEQ multiplex PCR, while the TCRdb copy is restricted to in-frame clones and leaves out a portion. Here the sample spans about 160,000 clones, 75% to 90% being singletons. The sample was peripheral blood. All receptors derive from a human donor in a cohort sampled during active COVID-19.

The chain employs TRBV5-4 and TRBJ2-1; D is unresolved. Trimming shortened V by 4 bases and J by 0 bases, and 8 bases separated the two germline ends. This CDR3 comprises 14 residues. The germline V gene encodes CDR1 SGHNT and CDR2 YYREEE (reference sequence). In DNA, the CDR3 is TGTGCCAGCAGCCCGACAAGCTCCTACAATGAGCAGTTCTTC. Its translation: CASSPTSSYNEQFF.

V gene TRBV11-2 combines with J gene TRBJ2-5, with 8 nucleotides matching TRBD2. This CDR3 is 13 amino acids long. V was clipped by 0 bases and J by 7 bases; unmatched bases: 1. CDR1 and CDR2 from the germline V gene are SGHAT and FQNNGV. This CDR3 is CASSLDAGGTQYF. The CDR3 region has the DNA TGTGCCAGCAGCTTAGATGCGGGAGGGACCCAGTACTTC. Complete variable domain (other parts from reference TRBV11-2 and TRBJ2-5): EAGVAQSPRYKIIEKRQSVAFWCNPISGHATLYWYQQILGQGPKLLIQFQNNGVVDDSQLPKDRFSAERLKGVDSTLKIQPAKLEDSAVYLCASSLDAGGTQYFGPGTRLLVL.

This rearrangement joins TRBV6-6 to TRBJ1-4; no firm D call. CDR3 size: 12 residues. In germline, CDR1 is MNHNY, CDR2 SVGAGI (reference sequence). The V and J ends lost 8 bases and 8 bases respectively, with 12 bases between them. The CDR3, as DNA: TGTGCCAGCGGACCCACGGGAGAAAAACTGTTTTTT. Translating gives CASGPTGEKLFF.

The genes are TRBV28 and TRBJ1-2; a possible D gene is TRBD1 (5 bases). Germline values: CDR1 MDHEN, CDR2 SYDVKM. With 1 base removed from V and 3 bases from J, the gap between germline ends came to 12 bases. The CDR3 has 15 residues. The CDR3 nucleotides read TGTGCCAGCAGTTTATTGGGCAGGGCGGACTATGGCTACACCTTC. It is translated as CASSLLGRADYGYTF.

The V gene is TRBV7-9, the J gene TRBJ1-2, with 9 positions matching TRBD1. Looked up from germline, CDR1 is SEHNR and CDR2 is FQNEAQ (reference sequence). The CDR3 runs 15 residues. Trimming at V came to 4 bases and at J to 7 bases, leaving 10 bases not matched to a gene. This CDR3 is CASSSGTGLGGGYTF. Written as DNA, the CDR3 is TGTGCCAGCAGCTCCGGGACAGGGTTAGGGGGTGGCTACACCTTC.

V gene TRBV30 combines with J gene TRBJ2-2; weak D call: TRBD2 (6 bases). This CDR3 comprises 16 residues. V dropped 2 bases and J dropped 6 bases, with 19 bases sitting between them. CDR1 GTSNPN and CDR2 SVGIG come from the germline V gene (reference sequence). The chain's CDR3 is CAWSMAGTRWAGELFF. In DNA, the CDR3 is TGTGCCTGGAGTATGGCGGGGACTCGGTGGGCCGGGGAGCTGTTTTTT.

The genes are TRBV19 and TRBJ2-1; no definite D call. Germline CDR1 reads LNHDA; CDR2 reads SQIVND (reference sequence). V was shortened by 3 bases and J by 0 bases, with 9 bases between the two germline ends. The CDR3 extends over 15 amino acids. CDR3 coding DNA: TGTGCCAGTAGTATCCTTTCGAGCTCCTACAATGAGCAGTTCTTC. Residues: CASSILSSSYNEQFF.

The chain is built from TRBV27 and TRBJ1-5; TRBD1 might be the D (5 bases). Trimming removed 5 bases from V and 1 base from J, with 6 bases in between. Germline V gives CDR1 MNHEY, CDR2 SMNVEV (reference sequence). There are 13 residues in the CDR3. CDR3 in amino acids: CASSQGSNQPQHF. CDR3 DNA sequence: TGTGCCAGCAGTCAGGGAAGCAATCAGCCCCAGCATTTT.

The chain links TRBV7-2 to TRBJ1-1; a weak D match, TRBD1 (6 bases). Germline-derived CDR1 and CDR2 are SGHTA and FQGNSA. The V end lost 1 base, the J end lost 4 bases, and 16 bases lay between the germline ends. The length of the CDR3 is 16 residues. CDR3 coding DNA: TGTGCCAGCAGCTTAGAATCCGGGGGGCTCGGCACTGAAGCTTTCTTT. Its translation is CASSLESGGLGTEAFF.

With respect to this clone: An end of the junction does not agree with germline; a read error may underlie this. The chain is built from TRBV6-4 and TRBJ2-7; D remains ambiguous. The CDR3 is made up of 15 amino acids. CDR1 is MRHNA, CDR2 SNTAGT, per germline. The CDR3 DNA reads TGTGCCAGCACTGACGGAAGACTCAAGGTGAACGAGCAGTACTTC. Protein sequence: CASTDGRLKVNEQYF.

This clone was recorded only once. CDR3 DNA sequence: TGTGCCAGCAGCACCTGGACAGGGGGCAACTTGGGGGAGCTGTTTTTT. Translation gives CASSTWTGGNLGELFF. This chain connects TRBV5-6 to TRBJ2-2; 11 nucleotides agree with TRBD1. The CDR3 has 16 amino acids. The V gene end was trimmed by 4 bases and the J gene end by 8 bases; junction bases not matched to a gene: 10. Germline-derived CDR1 and CDR2 are SGHDT and YYEEEE.

The genes are TRBV10-3 and TRBJ2-2, with D unclear. V was clipped by 10 bases and J by 1 base, with 19 bases between them. Germline CDR1 and CDR2: ENHRY and SYGVKD. This CDR3 contains 16 residues. The CDR3 sequence: CATKISADGNTGELFF. CDR3 DNA: TGTGCCACGAAGATCAGCGCCGACGGGAACACCGGGGAGCTGTTTTTT.

This clone was counted between two and nine times. V and J are TRBV9 and TRBJ1-6, with D unresolved. Germline values: CDR1 SGDLS, CDR2 YYNGEE. Trimming pared 0 bases from V and 5 bases from J, leaving 9 bases between. CDR3 length: 15 amino acids. DNA of the CDR3: TGTGCCAGCAGCGTAGGAGTTTCGAATAATTCACCCCTCCACTTT. Its protein product is CASSVGVSNNSPLHF.

The V gene is TRBV12-3 or TRBV12-4, the J gene TRBJ1-2, with D maybe TRBD1 (5 bases). V dropped 5 bases and J dropped 4 bases, with 11 bases sitting between them. The CDR3 consists of 13 residues. The CDR3 reads CASSPTGAYGYTF. As DNA, the CDR3 is TGTGCCAGCAGTCCAACAGGAGCCTATGGCTACACCTTC.

With regard to this clone: Other nucleotide sequences from this sample produce the same CDR3. The rearrangement uses TRBV27 and TRBJ2-7, with D tentatively TRBD2 (6 bases). This CDR3 spans 13 amino acids. The V gene's germline CDR1 is MNHEY and CDR2 SMNVEV (reference sequence). Trimming left V 3 bases short and J 1 base short, with 7 bases between. As DNA, the CDR3 is TGTGCCAGCAGTTTGCGGGGTTCCTACGAGCAGTACTTC. Protein: CASSLRGSYEQYF.

This clone appeared once. The genes are TRBV7-6 and TRBJ2-7; D is possibly TRBD2 (6 bases). The germline CDR1 and CDR2 sequences are SGHVS and FNYEAQ. The CDR3 is made up of 15 amino acids. V lost 4 bases and J lost 5, with 18 bases in between. The CDR3 DNA is TGTGCCAGCAGCTCAAACCAAGGGACTGGGGACGAGCAGTACTTC. Encoded protein: CASSSNQGTGDEQYF.